This T cell receptor (beta chain) originates from a study of cytotoxic CD8 clonotypes in ibrutinib-treated CLL. Study-wide background: Response specimens were obtained following a median treatment duration of approximately 13 months, with a range of 6 to 36.

About this clone: No antigen is known for it. This specimen includes other DNA sequences encoding the same CDR3.

Sequencing used immunoSEQ multiplex PCR; TCRdb keeps in-frame clones, though not all of them. This sample has fewer than 200,000 clones, with approximately 84% found just once. Germline V lookup: CDR1 SGHTA, CDR2 FQGNSA. The CDR3 sequence is 14 residues long. Unmatched junction bases numbered 1, after V lost 5 bases and J lost 5 bases. Study-level points and caveats: Clonality rose at ibrutinib response, held steady in sustained remission, and fell toward baseline at progression.

The chain is built from TRBV7-2 and TRBJ1-4, with 11 bases that match TRBD1. The specimen comprised PBMCs, sampled after 24 months of ibrutinib treatment. The source is a human donor with chronic lymphocytic leukemia. The CDR3 loop reads CASSGDRGNEKLFF. The DNA for the CDR3 is TGTGCCAGCAGCGGGGACAGGGGGAATGAAAAACTGTTTTTT. Looking up the rest from reference TRBV7-2 and TRBJ1-4 gives the full variable domain: GAGVSQSPSNKVTEKGKDVELRCDPISGHTALYWYRQSLGQGLEFLIYFQGNSAPDKSGLPSDRFSAERTGGSVSTLTIQRTQQEDSAVYLCASSGDRGNEKLFFGSGTQLSVL.